These 3 T cell receptor beta chains share one sample of origin, sequenced in a study of cytomegalovirus exposure and HLA in healthy donors. Both 60 Vbeta primers and 13 Jbeta primers went into the PCR. The data were produced by immunoSEQ multiplex PCR, yet TCRdb's version contains in-frame clones alone and is incomplete. The sample has roughly 250,000 clones; almost 85% are singletons. The sequenced sample was PBMCs. Receptors originate from a woman in her forties in good health and CMV-seropositive.

This chain uses TRBV18 with TRBJ1-2; 10 bases fit TRBD1. This CDR3 contains 14 residues. Germline CDR1 KGHSH, CDR2 LQKENI. V lost 3 bases, J lost 8 bases, and 6 bases stayed unmatched. The CDR3 here is CASSPSDRGRGYTF. In DNA, the CDR3 is TGTGCCAGCTCACCTTCGGACAGGGGGAGAGGCTACACCTTC.

Regarding this clone: Its ends do not fully match the called genes, so a read error is possible. The chain couples TRBV11-3 to TRBJ1-4; 8 nucleotides match TRBD1. This CDR3 contains 16 residues. Germline V CDR1 and CDR2: SGHNT, YENEEA. The CDR3 reads CASSPRQGLPPETLFF. The CDR3 nucleotides are TGTGCCAGCAGCCCCCGACAGGGGCTGCCCCCAGAAACACTGTTTTTT.

This clone appeared once. The chain combines TRBV6-4 with TRBJ1-2; D perhaps matches TRBD1 (6 bases). CDR3 length: 16 amino acids. CDR1 and CDR2 (germline): MRHNA, SNTAGT. V was cut by 2 bases and J by 4 bases, with 17 bases left in between. CDR3 sequence: CASSDLDSGDFYGYTF. The CDR3, as DNA: TGTGCCAGCAGTGACCTGGACAGCGGAGATTTCTATGGCTACACCTTC.